This T cell receptor (beta chain) was profiled in a study of low-dose radiotherapy and immunotherapy resistance in tumors. Study-level information: Cohort 2 patients were irradiated with 1 Gy every two weeks, reaching 13 Gy over 26 weeks. Cyclophosphamide was given intravenously at 200 mg/m2 every two weeks, and each dose came one day before radiation and immunotherapy. On an every-two-weeks schedule, patients received intravenous nivolumab 240 mg, along with ipilimumab 1 mg/kg every six weeks.

The patients who were eligible all carried advanced solid tumors that lacked tumor-infiltrating lymphocytes, meaning the tumors were TIL-negative. Primers targeting TRAV and TRBV primed first-strand cDNA, covering alpha and beta chains. PCR amplification of the TCRs was performed with Phusion for about 20 PCR cycles, and it relied on a constant-region primer together with a V-primer adapter. One entry per CDR3 protein, called by TCRdb with MiXCR from the reads. The data hold 9,700 or so distinct CDR3 sequences, with roughly 80% observed a single time. The germline CDR1 and CDR2 sequences are ENHRY and SYGVKD. V lost 2 bases and J 6 bases, leaving 10 bases between the germline ends. The CDR3 is 13 residues long.

The chain recombines TRBV10-3 with TRBJ1-1; a possible D gene is TRBD1 (6 bases). The TCR sequence derives from a human donor with advanced metastatic prostate, ovarian, gallbladder or colorectal cancer (not recorded which). This table probably holds off-target reads from a library built for another chain. CDR3 in amino acids: CAISEAPGAEAFF. In DNA form, the CDR3 reads TGTGCCATCAGTGAGGCGCCAGGGGCTGAAGCTTTCTTT.